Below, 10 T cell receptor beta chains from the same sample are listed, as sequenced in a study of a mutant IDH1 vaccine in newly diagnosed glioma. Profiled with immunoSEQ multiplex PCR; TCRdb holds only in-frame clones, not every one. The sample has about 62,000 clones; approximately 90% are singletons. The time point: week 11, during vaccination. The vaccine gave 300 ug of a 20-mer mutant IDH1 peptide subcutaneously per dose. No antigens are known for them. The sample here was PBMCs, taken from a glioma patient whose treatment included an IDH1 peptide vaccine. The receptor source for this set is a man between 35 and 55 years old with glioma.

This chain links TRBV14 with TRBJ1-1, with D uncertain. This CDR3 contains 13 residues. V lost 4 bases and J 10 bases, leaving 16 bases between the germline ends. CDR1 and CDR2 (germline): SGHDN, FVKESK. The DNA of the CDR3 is TGTGCCAGCAGCCGTAACCGAGCTGGAAGAGCTTTCTTT. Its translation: CASSRNRAGRAFF.

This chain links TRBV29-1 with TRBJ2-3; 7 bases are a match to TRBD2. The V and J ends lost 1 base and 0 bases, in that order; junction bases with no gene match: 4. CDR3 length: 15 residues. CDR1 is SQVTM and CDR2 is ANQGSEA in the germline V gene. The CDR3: CSVEGGAGSTDTQYF. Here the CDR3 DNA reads TGCAGCGTTGAAGGGGGAGCGGGGAGCACAGATACGCAGTATTTT.

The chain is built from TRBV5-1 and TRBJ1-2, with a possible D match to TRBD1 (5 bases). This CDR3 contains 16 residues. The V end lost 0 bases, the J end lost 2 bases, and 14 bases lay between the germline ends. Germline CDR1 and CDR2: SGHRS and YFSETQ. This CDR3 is CASSLGWTSGNYGYTF. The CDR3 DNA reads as TGCGCCAGCAGCTTGGGGTGGACCTCAGGGAACTATGGCTACACCTTC.

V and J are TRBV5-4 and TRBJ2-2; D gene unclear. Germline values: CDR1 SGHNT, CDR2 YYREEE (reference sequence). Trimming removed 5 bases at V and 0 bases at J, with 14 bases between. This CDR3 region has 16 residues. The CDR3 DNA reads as TGTGCCAGCAGGACGGGCGGACGGACGAACACCGGGGAGCTGTTTTTT. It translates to CASRTGGRTNTGELFF.

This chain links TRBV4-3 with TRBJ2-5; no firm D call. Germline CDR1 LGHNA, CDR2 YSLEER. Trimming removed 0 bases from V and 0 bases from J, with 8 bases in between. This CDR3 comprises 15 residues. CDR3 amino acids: CASSQDVRHQETQYF. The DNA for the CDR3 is TGCGCCAGCAGCCAAGATGTGCGACACCAAGAGACCCAGTACTTC.

The CDR3 DNA follows: TGTGCCAGCAGCCCGGCCCGCCGGGACTATGGCTACACCTTC. Translating gives CASSPARRDYGYTF. This chain joins TRBV7-2 and TRBJ1-2; D unclear. The CDR3 consists of 14 residues. Germline V gene lookup returns CDR1 SGHTA and CDR2 FQGNSA. The V and J ends lost 5 bases and 3 bases respectively, with 13 bases between them.

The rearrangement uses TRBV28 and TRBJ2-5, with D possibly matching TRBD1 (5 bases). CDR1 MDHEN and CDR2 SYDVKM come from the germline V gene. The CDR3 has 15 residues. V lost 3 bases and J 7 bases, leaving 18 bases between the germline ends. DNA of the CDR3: TGTGCCAGCAGTTTTTGGGCAGGGATAGAAGGGACCCAGTACTTC. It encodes CASSFWAGIEGTQYF. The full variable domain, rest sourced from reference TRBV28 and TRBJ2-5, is DVKVTQSSRYLVKRTGEKVFLECVQDMDHENMFWYRQDPGLGLRLIYFSYDVKMKEKGDIPEGYSVSREKKERFSLILESASTNQTSMYLCASSFWAGIEGTQYFGPGTRLLVL.

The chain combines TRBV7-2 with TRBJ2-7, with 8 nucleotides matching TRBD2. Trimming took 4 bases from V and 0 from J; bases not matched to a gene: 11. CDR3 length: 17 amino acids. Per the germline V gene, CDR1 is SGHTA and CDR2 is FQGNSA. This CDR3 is CASSYNGGARSSYEQYF. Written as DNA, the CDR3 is TGTGCCAGCAGCTACAACGGGGGGGCCCGAAGCTCCTACGAGCAGTACTTC.

In nucleotides, the CDR3 is TGCGCCAGCAGCCGTGCAAAATCCGGTGGAGAGACCCAGTACTTC. Its translation: CASSRAKSGGETQYF. This rearrangement joins TRBV5-1 to TRBJ2-5; no clear D. The CDR3 has 15 amino acids. CDR1 is SGHRS, CDR2 YFSETQ, per germline. With 4 bases removed from V and 4 bases from J, the gap between germline ends came to 17 bases. Full variable domain (missing parts from reference TRBV5-1 and TRBJ2-5): KAGVTQTPRYLIKTRGQQVTLSCSPISGHRSVSWYQQTPGQGLQFLFEYFSETQRNKGNFPGRFSGRQFSNSRSEMNVSTLELGDSALYLCASSRAKSGGETQYFGPGTRLLVL.

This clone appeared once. The CDR3 DNA sequence: TGTGCCAGCACCCTGACAGGGGGGGACACTGAAGCTTTCTTT. It is translated as CASTLTGGDTEAFF. This sequence joins TRBV4-2 and TRBJ1-1; 9 bases align to TRBD1. Germline CDR1 LGHNA, CDR2 YNFKEQ. This CDR3 comprises 14 residues. Trimming cost V 7 bases and J 3 bases; bases outside gene matches: 6.